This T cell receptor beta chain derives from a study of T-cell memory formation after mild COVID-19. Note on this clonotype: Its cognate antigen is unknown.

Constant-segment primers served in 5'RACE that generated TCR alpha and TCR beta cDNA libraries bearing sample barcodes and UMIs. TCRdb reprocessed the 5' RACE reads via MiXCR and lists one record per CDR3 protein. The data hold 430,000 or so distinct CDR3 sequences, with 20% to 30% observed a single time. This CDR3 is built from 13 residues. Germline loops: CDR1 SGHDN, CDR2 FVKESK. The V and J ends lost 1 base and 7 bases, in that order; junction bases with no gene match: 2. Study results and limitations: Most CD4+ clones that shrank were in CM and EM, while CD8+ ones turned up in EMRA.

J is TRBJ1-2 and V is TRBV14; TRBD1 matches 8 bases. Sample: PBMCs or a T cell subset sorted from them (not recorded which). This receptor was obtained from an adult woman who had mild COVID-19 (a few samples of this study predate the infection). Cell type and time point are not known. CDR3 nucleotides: TGTGCCAGCAGCCAAGCCGGGACAGGTGGCTACACCTTC. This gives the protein CASSQAGTGGYTF.